This T cell receptor (beta chain) is from a study of OX40 agonist ivuxolimab in advanced cancers. Study at large: Every 2 weeks, patients received ivuxolimab intravenously, dosed at 0.01 to 10 mg/kg. Of the patients, three showed partial responses, one with hepatocellular carcinoma and two with cutaneous melanoma.

Overall study results and limits: Circulating CD4+ and CD8+ T cells showed clonal expansion by week 6 at 0.1 to 3.0 mg/kg. Expansion of clones was among the lowest in partial responders at 0.1-3.0 mg/kg.

The CDR3 contains 14 residues. Trimming pared 2 bases from V and 4 bases from J, leaving 10 bases between. In germline, CDR1 is SGHRS, CDR2 YFSETQ. The protocol was immunoSEQ multiplex PCR, while the TCRdb copy is restricted to in-frame clones and leaves out a portion. The data contain roughly 120,000 clones, roughly 90% of them seen just once; the ten biggest clones take up 0.8% to 1%. This clone was counted a single time. What it binds is not known. Other DNA sequences from this sample encode an identical CDR3 as well. The chain couples TRBV5-1 to TRBJ1-3; D gene uncertain. The starting material was CD4+ or CD8+ T cells sorted from blood, obtained in a trial of the OX40 agonist ivuxolimab. This TCR was recovered from an adult with an advanced solid tumor such as melanoma, head and neck, liver or kidney cancer. The CDR3 spells CASSLAGSGNTIYF. CDR3 bases: TGCGCCAGCAGCTTAGCTGGATCCGGAAACACCATATATTTT.